This TCR beta chain was sequenced for a study of cytomegalovirus exposure and HLA in healthy donors. This CDR3 region has 12 residues. Germline-derived CDR1 and CDR2 are SQVTM and ANQGSEA. V was clipped by 6 bases and J by 3 bases; unmatched bases: 5. This clone has a single count. 60 Vbeta and 13 Jbeta primers were used in PCR. Clones were sequenced by immunoSEQ multiplex PCR, and TCRdb holds only the in-frame ones, with some missing. The repertoire consists of over 150,000 clones, with approximately 80% occurring once and the leading ten covering 0.08% to 0.1%. The V and J genes are TRBV29-1 and TRBJ2-7; 7 bases match TRBD1. The sequence came from a boy aged 2 to 10 in good health and CMV-seronegative. The specimen was PBMCs. CDR3 residues: CSVRGNVYEQYF. The CDR3 DNA follows: TGCAGCGTCAGGGGGAACGTCTACGAGCAGTACTTC.